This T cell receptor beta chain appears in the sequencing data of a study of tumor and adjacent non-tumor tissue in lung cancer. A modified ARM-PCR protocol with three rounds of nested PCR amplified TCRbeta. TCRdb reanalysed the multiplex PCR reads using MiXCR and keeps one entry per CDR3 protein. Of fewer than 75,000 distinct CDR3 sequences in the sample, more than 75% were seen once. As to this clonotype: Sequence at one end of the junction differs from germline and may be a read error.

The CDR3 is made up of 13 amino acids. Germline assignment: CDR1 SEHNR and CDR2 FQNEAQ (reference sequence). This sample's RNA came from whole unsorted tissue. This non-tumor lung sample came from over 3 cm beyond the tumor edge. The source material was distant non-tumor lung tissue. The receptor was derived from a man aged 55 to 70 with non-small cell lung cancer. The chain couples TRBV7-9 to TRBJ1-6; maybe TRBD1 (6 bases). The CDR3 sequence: CASSQTGNSHLHF. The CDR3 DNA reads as TGTGCCAGCAGCCAGACAGGAAATTCACACCTCCACTTT.